Following are 30 T cell receptor beta chains from one sample sequenced in a study of CD8+ T cells in alopecia areata. The authors extracted RNA and reverse transcribed it into cDNA as the sequencing template. Only in-frame clones appear in the TCRdb table, and some are missing; sequencing was by immunoSEQ multiplex PCR. The repertoire holds about 140,000 clones, with roughly 50% as singletons. The sequencing sample was made of CD4+ T cells sorted from blood. All receptors come from a human donor in good health.

This chain links TRBV6-5 with TRBJ2-1; 15 bases match TRBD2. Germline CDR1 reads MNHEY; CDR2 reads SVGAGI. Trimming removed 7 bases from V and 9 bases from J; junction bases left unmatched: 7. The CDR3 totals 15 residues. This CDR3 reads CASNPGTSGRSEQFF. The CDR3 coding sequence is TGTGCCAGCAACCCGGGGACTAGCGGGAGGAGTGAGCAGTTCTTC.

The table lists this clone with a few counts. The chain has TRBV10-3 and TRBJ2-1, with TRBD2 identical over 8 bases. The CDR3 consists of 14 residues. Unmatched junction bases numbered 8, after V lost 11 bases and J lost 2 bases. Germline V gene sequence: CDR1 ENHRY, CDR2 SYGVKD. CDR3 amino acids: CAASSGKTYNEQFF. The CDR3 DNA follows: TGTGCCGCCAGTAGCGGGAAGACCTACAATGAGCAGTTCTTC.

The chain carries TRBV2 and TRBJ1-2; 8 bases fit TRBD1. The J segment lost 8 bases and the V segment lost 6 bases, leaving 14 bases of the junction unmatched. The germline V gene encodes CDR1 SNHLY and CDR2 FYNNEI. This CDR3 has 15 amino acids. The CDR3 nucleotides read TGTGCCAGCAGCAAGCTAGGACAGGGCGCTGGAGGCTACACCTTC. Amino acid sequence: CASSKLGQGAGGYTF.

The CDR3 region is CASSSGLAGFYEQYF. CDR3 DNA sequence: TGCGCCAGCAGCTCGGGACTAGCGGGATTCTACGAGCAGTACTTC. The gene calls are TRBV5-1 and TRBJ2-7; 13 nucleotides align to TRBD2. The germline V gene has CDR1 SGHRS and CDR2 YFSETQ. The junction had 3 bases not matched to a gene; V was cut back by 3 bases and J by 3 bases. The CDR3 is made up of 15 amino acids.

The chain joins TRBV5-1 to TRBJ1-2, with 8 bases matching TRBD1. The CDR3 has 15 amino acids. V lost 1 base, J lost 4 bases, and 6 bases stayed unmatched. The germline gives CDR1 SGHRS, CDR2 YFSETQ. The CDR3 spells CASSLPTGEGYGYTF. CDR3 sequence (DNA): TGCGCCAGCAGCTTGCCGACAGGGGAGGGCTATGGCTACACCTTC.

This clone was seen only a few times. The rearrangement uses TRBV6-6 and TRBJ2-5; D is possibly TRBD2 (5 bases). CDR1 MNHNY and CDR2 SVGAGI come from the germline V gene (reference sequence). This CDR3 is 12 amino acids long. V lost 2 bases and J lost 9, with 10 bases in between. For the CDR3, the DNA is TGTGCCAGCAGTTACGGAAGGGAGCCCCAGTACTTC. As protein: CASSYGREPQYF.

The rearrangement joins TRBV30 to TRBJ1-2; no firm D call. Germline CDR1 is GTSNPN and CDR2 is SVGIG (reference sequence). Trimming removed 5 bases at V and 3 bases at J, with 16 bases between. The CDR3 is 14 residues long. CDR3 in amino acids: CAWLPQDGDYGYTF. In DNA form, the CDR3 reads TGTGCCTGGTTGCCTCAGGACGGAGACTATGGCTACACCTTC.

This rearrangement joins TRBV29-1 to TRBJ1-1, with 12 bases fitting TRBD1. With 7 bases clipped from V and 2 bases from J, the junction kept 2 bases outside the gene matches. CDR1 is SQVTM, CDR2 ANQGSEA, per germline. This CDR3 comprises 13 residues. The CDR3 spells CSAGTGGNTEAFF. CDR3 sequence (DNA): TGCAGCGCCGGGACAGGGGGCAACACTGAAGCTTTCTTT.

The chain carries TRBV28 and TRBJ1-1; no definite D call. The CDR3 covers 14 residues. Germline V gene lookup returns CDR1 MDHEN and CDR2 SYDVKM. Between the trimmed V and J ends, which lost 5 bases and 3 bases, there was a span of 13 bases. The CDR3 loop is CASSPTPRYTEAFF. CDR3 nucleotides: TGTGCCAGCAGTCCGACCCCTCGTTACACTGAAGCTTTCTTT.

The V gene is TRBV6-5, the J gene TRBJ2-6; no clear D. Germline assignment: CDR1 MNHEY and CDR2 SVGAGI. The CDR3 runs 13 residues. Trimming removed 2 bases at V and 4 bases at J, with 3 bases between. CDR3 in DNA: TGTGCCAGCAGTTACGGGGGGGCCAACGTCCTGACTTTC. It yields the protein CASSYGGANVLTF.

This chain connects TRBV30 to TRBJ2-1, with 12 positions matching TRBD2. Looked up from germline, CDR1 is GTSNPN and CDR2 is SVGIG (reference sequence). The CDR3 sequence is 17 residues long. With 7 bases clipped from V and 4 bases from J, the junction kept 14 bases outside the gene matches. The CDR3 DNA follows: TGTGCCTCGACGACTAGCGGGAGACGTTCGGTTTACAATGAGCAGTTCTTC. Its protein is CASTTSGRRSVYNEQFF.

The rearrangement uses TRBV5-1 and TRBJ2-3, with D perhaps TRBD1 (6 bases). V shed 0 bases and J shed 6 bases, with 11 bases lying between them. CDR1 and CDR2 from the germline V gene are SGHRS and YFSETQ. The CDR3 sequence is 14 residues long. The CDR3 region is CASSLERGSDTQYF. The DNA for the CDR3 is TGCGCCAGCAGCTTGGAGAGGGGGAGTGATACGCAGTATTTT.

The rearrangement links TRBV10-2 to TRBJ2-5; D remains ambiguous. CDR3 length equals 12 residues. V was pared by 2 bases and J by 4 bases, with 5 bases between. Germline CDR1 WSHSY, CDR2 SAAADI. This CDR3 reads CASSEAVETQYF. CDR3 nucleotide sequence: TGCGCCAGCAGTGAGGCGGTAGAGACCCAGTACTTC.

The CDR3 DNA follows: TGCGCCAGCACCCCAAGGACTAGCGGGAGAACAGATACGCAGTATTTT. It specifies CASTPRTSGRTDTQYF. The rearrangement joins TRBV5-1 to TRBJ2-3; TRBD2 matches 13 bases. The ends lost 6 bases at V and 3 bases at J; junction bases unmatched: 7. Per the germline V gene, CDR1 is SGHRS and CDR2 is YFSETQ. The CDR3 has 16 amino acids.

This clone was picked up a small number of times. The chain combines TRBV23-1 with TRBJ2-1; the match to TRBD1 covers 9 bases. TRBV23-1 is designated an ORF whose function remains uncertain. CDR3 length: 13 amino acids. V lost 11 bases to trimming and J lost 9 bases; unmatched junction nucleotides: 11. CDR3 DNA sequence: TGCGCCGGACGGACAGGGGCTCCAGCTGAGCAGTTCTTC. Amino acid sequence: CAGRTGAPAEQFF.

The V call is TRBV6-4, the J call TRBJ2-5, with 8 bases identical to TRBD2. Germline CDR1 reads MRHNA; CDR2 reads SNTAGT. V dropped 10 bases and J dropped 5; count of bases not matched to a gene: 6. The CDR3 has 12 amino acids. The CDR3 DNA reads TGTGCCACCCGGACTAGCTTGGAGACCCAGTACTTC. It is translated as CATRTSLETQYF.

This sequence joins TRBV2 and TRBJ2-5, with 8 bases identical to TRBD1. Germline CDR1 SNHLY, CDR2 FYNNEI. V lost 8 bases and J lost 2; bases outside the gene matches: 10. The CDR3 totals 15 residues. CDR3 nucleotide sequence: TGTGCCAGCCTCTCGAGACAGGGGCGGCAAGAGACCCAGTACTTC. Its translation is CASLSRQGRQETQYF. Complete variable domain (other parts from reference TRBV2 and TRBJ2-5): EPEVTQTPSHQVTQMGQEVILRCVPISNHLYFYWYRQILGQKVEFLVSFYNNEISEKSEIFDDQFSVERPDGSNFTLKIRSTKLEDSAMYFCASLSRQGRQETQYFGPGTRLLVL.

The chain carries TRBV4-1 and TRBJ2-7; 10 nucleotides match TRBD2. The junction had 7 bases not matched to a gene; V was cut back by 1 base and J by 7 bases. The CDR3 runs 15 residues. The germline CDR1 and CDR2 sequences are MGHRA and YSYEKL. CDR3 in DNA: TGCGCCAGCAGCCAAGTTTCTAGCGGGAGCCTTGAGCAGTACTTC. Translated: CASSQVSSGSLEQYF.

This clone occurred many times. This chain uses TRBV23-1 with TRBJ2-2; 12 bases fit TRBD2. TRBV23-1 is an open reading frame whose function is uncertain. The V gene end was trimmed by 7 bases and the J gene end by 6 bases; junction bases not matched to a gene: 12. The CDR3 extends over 17 amino acids. The CDR3 region is CASTRGPGLAGSGELFF. CDR3 nucleotides: TGCGCCAGCACCAGGGGCCCTGGACTAGCGGGATCCGGGGAGCTGTTTTTT.

J is TRBJ1-2 and V is TRBV30; no firm D call. V was pared by 0 bases and J by 7 bases, with 12 bases between. The CDR3 length is 13 residues. Germline CDR1 GTSNPN, CDR2 SVGIG (reference sequence). The CDR3 protein is CAWSVFTESGYTF. In DNA form, the CDR3 reads TGTGCCTGGAGTGTCTTTACAGAGAGTGGCTACACCTTC.

J is TRBJ2-5 and V is TRBV4-2, with D possibly matching TRBD1 (5 bases). This CDR3 has 12 amino acids. Germline V gives CDR1 LGHNA, CDR2 YNFKEQ. The V end lost 0 bases, the J end lost 11 bases, and 10 bases lay between the germline ends. In nucleotides, the CDR3 is TGTGCCAGCAGCCAAGAAGGGGCAAAGCAGTACTTC. Encoded protein: CASSQEGAKQYF.

This clone was seen a few times. The CDR3 DNA reads TGTGCCAGCAGCTTAGGGACAGGGCCTTCCTACACCTTC. Translating gives CASSLGTGPSYTF. J is TRBJ1-2 and V is TRBV7-2; the match to TRBD1 covers 8 bases. The CDR3 loop spans 13 amino acids. Germline lookup yields CDR1 SGHTA and CDR2 FQGNSA. The V and J ends lost 1 base and 10 bases, in that order; junction bases with no gene match: 5.

The chain carries TRBV28 and TRBJ1-2; TRBD1 might be the D (6 bases). This CDR3 has 14 residues. Deletions cut 8 bases from V and 1 base from J, with 14 bases between. The germline CDR1 and CDR2 sequences are MDHEN and SYDVKM. CDR3 bases: TGTGCCAGCGGGCAGGGGCTGTATAACTATGGCTACACCTTC. Amino acids: CASGQGLYNYGYTF.

This clone was seen more than once but under ten times. The V and J genes are TRBV6-6 and TRBJ2-5, with 7 bases matching TRBD1. Germline values: CDR1 MNHNY, CDR2 SVGAGI (reference sequence). After removal of 7 bases from V and 1 base from J, the junction contained 6 bases not matched to a gene. The CDR3 loop spans 14 amino acids. The CDR3 nucleotides are TGTGCCAGCAACCATGGGACAGCCCAAGAGACCCAGTACTTC. It codes for CASNHGTAQETQYF.

V gene TRBV7-8 combines with J gene TRBJ1-1; D call uncertain. The CDR3 runs 14 residues. In germline, CDR1 is SGHVS, CDR2 FQNEAQ. Trimming pared 5 bases from V and 0 bases from J, leaving 10 bases between. CDR3 sequence (DNA): TGTGCCAGCAGCCCGACGGGCTTGAACACTGAAGCTTTCTTT. The encoded protein is CASSPTGLNTEAFF.

The rearrangement uses TRBV13 and TRBJ2-7; the match to TRBD2 covers 8 bases. There are 15 residues in the CDR3. The V gene's germline CDR1 is PRHDT and CDR2 FYEKMQ (reference sequence). J lost 1 base, V lost 2 bases, and 4 bases had no gene match. The CDR3 nucleotides are TGTGCCAGCAGCTTAACTAGCGGTGCGTCCTACGAGCAGTACTTC. This gives the protein CASSLTSGASYEQYF.

There are a few counts of this clone. The CDR3 sequence is CASSQGLKATDTQYF. In DNA, the CDR3 is TGCGCCAGCAGCCAAGGACTAAAAGCCACAGATACGCAGTATTTT. The J gene is TRBJ2-3, the V gene TRBV4-1; tentative D call: TRBD2 (5 bases). Deletions cut 1 base from V and 2 bases from J, with 10 bases between. The germline CDR1 and CDR2 sequences are MGHRA and YSYEKL. There are 15 residues in the CDR3.

The gene calls are TRBV14 and TRBJ1-1; D is perhaps TRBD1 (5 bases). The germline CDR1 and CDR2 sequences are SGHDN and FVKESK. The CDR3 loop spans 15 amino acids. Deletions cut 6 bases from V and 7 bases from J, with 21 bases between. CDR3 sequence reads: CASSNRMQGINEAFF. The CDR3 nucleotides are TGTGCCAGCAGTAACAGGATGCAAGGGATTAATGAAGCTTTCTTT.

The chain carries TRBV10-3 and TRBJ1-5; 8 positions agree with TRBD1. There are 13 residues in the CDR3. V trimming: 10 bases; J trimming: 5 bases; junction bases outside the gene matches: 7. Germline CDR1 reads ENHRY; CDR2 reads SYGVKD. The CDR3 region has the DNA TGTGCCACAAGACAGGGGATGTATCAGCCCCAGCATTTT. It translates to CATRQGMYQPQHF.

This clone was detected a few times. CDR3 protein: CASPLITGSETQYF. CDR3 nucleotides: TGTGCCTCTCCTTTGATTACAGGGTCGGAGACCCAGTACTTC. The V and J genes are TRBV30 and TRBJ2-5; D possibly corresponds to TRBD1 (6 bases). Trimming left V 7 bases short and J 5 bases short, with 20 bases between. CDR1 is GTSNPN and CDR2 is SVGIG in the germline V gene (reference sequence). This CDR3 contains 14 residues.